This TCR beta chain was identified during a study of T cells in localized non-small cell lung cancer. Sequencing used immunoSEQ multiplex PCR; TCRdb keeps in-frame clones, though not all of them. Counted here are some 15,000 clones, around 90% occurring once; the ten biggest clones make up 0.9% to 1.5%. With respect to this clone: Its antigen is not known.

Study conclusions and caveats: There was an association of higher blood T cell density with longer overall survival.

Germline V lookup: CDR1 SGHAT, CDR2 FQNNGV. The CDR3 is made up of 16 amino acids. Trimming cost V 7 bases and J 3 bases, with 19 bases left between them. The sequence derives from a woman between 35 and 75 years old with stage III lung adenocarcinoma. The rearrangement joins TRBV11-2 to TRBJ2-1, with D uncertain. The source material was peripheral blood mononuclear cells, sampled before any cancer treatment. CDR3 DNA sequence: TGTGCCAGCAACCGAGCGCACAGCCTCGGCTACAATGAGCAGTTCTTC. Protein: CASNRAHSLGYNEQFF.